A single sample gave rise to the 26 T cell receptor beta chains below, sequenced in a study of cytomegalovirus exposure and HLA in healthy donors. PCR was performed using 60 Vbeta and 13 Jbeta primers. The table came from immunoSEQ multiplex PCR; TCRdb's copy has only in-frame clones and leaves some out. The table shows some 200,000 clones, with around 75% occurring only once. Sequences were obtained from PBMCs. The receptor set was obtained from a woman aged 25 to 39 in good health and CMV-seronegative.

The gene calls are TRBV11-3 and TRBJ2-2; D remains unclear. Germline assignment: CDR1 SGHNT and CDR2 YENEEA. CDR3 size: 16 residues. With 5 bases removed from V and 2 bases from J, the gap between germline ends came to 15 bases. CDR3 sequence: CASSKDRGANTGELFF. CDR3 DNA sequence: TGTGCCAGCAGCAAAGACCGAGGTGCCAACACCGGGGAGCTGTTTTTT.

The J gene is TRBJ1-1, the V gene TRBV5-6; D ambiguous. CDR1 is SGHDT and CDR2 is YYEEEE in the germline V gene. The CDR3 is 16 residues long. With 4 bases removed from V and 3 bases from J, the gap between germline ends came to 19 bases. The CDR3: CASSRHVVRAYTEAFF. CDR3 sequence (DNA): TGTGCCAGCAGCCGCCACGTTGTGAGGGCGTACACTGAAGCTTTCTTT. Full variable domain (remainder filled in from reference TRBV5-6 and TRBJ1-1): DAGVTQSPTHLIKTRGQQVTLRCSPKSGHDTVSWYQQALGQGPQFIFQYYEEEERQRGNFPDRFSGHQFPNYSSELNVNALLLGDSALYLCASSRHVVRAYTEAFFGQGTRLTVV.

The rearrangement joins TRBV4-1 to TRBJ2-5; D is possibly TRBD2 (5 bases). V was clipped by 5 bases and J by 5 bases, with 24 bases between them. Germline V gives CDR1 MGHRA, CDR2 YSYEKL. This CDR3 is 17 amino acids long. CDR3 sequence: CASSLFMASSPPETQYF. The CDR3 DNA reads as TGCGCCAGCAGCTTGTTTATGGCTAGCTCACCACCGGAGACCCAGTACTTC.

The chain recombines TRBV10-3 with TRBJ1-2; TRBD1 matches 9 bases. This CDR3 comprises 15 residues. The V segment lost 3 bases and the J segment 6 bases; nucleotides outside the gene matches: 8. Germline loops: CDR1 ENHRY, CDR2 SYGVKD. The CDR3 DNA reads as TGTGCCATCAGTGAACCGGGACAGGGTCTTGATGGCTACACCTTC. This encodes CAISEPGQGLDGYTF.

Here the CDR3 reads CASSSIGTNGELFF. The CDR3 bases are TGTGCCAGCAGCTCCATCGGGACAAACGGGGAGCTGTTTTTT. The chain couples TRBV7-6 to TRBJ2-2; D is perhaps TRBD1 (6 bases). Per the germline V gene, CDR1 is SGHVS and CDR2 is FNYEAQ. The CDR3 runs to 14 residues. The V and J ends lost 4 bases and 7 bases respectively, with 13 bases between them.

This clone was seen once. The chain couples TRBV6-5 to TRBJ2-2; 7 nucleotides agree with TRBD1. Trimming at V came to 5 bases and at J to 6 bases, leaving 9 bases not matched to a gene. Looked up from germline, CDR1 is MNHEY and CDR2 is SVGAGI. The CDR3 extends over 15 amino acids. The CDR3 coding sequence is TGTGCCAGCAGTACGGGACAGTTCTTGTCCGGGGAGCTGTTTTTT. Translation: CASSTGQFLSGELFF.

This chain connects TRBV25-1 to TRBJ2-3, with 8 bases lining up with TRBD2. The CDR3 consists of 15 residues. J was trimmed by 1 base and V by 3 bases; bases with no gene match: 3. The V gene's germline CDR1 is MGHDK and CDR2 SYGVNS. This chain's CDR3 is CASSDPAGGTDTQYF. The CDR3 DNA follows: TGTGCCAGCAGTGATCCAGCGGGGGGCACAGATACGCAGTATTTT.

The CDR3 here is CASQAGNTEAFF. Here the CDR3 DNA reads TGTGCCAGCCAGGCGGGAAACACTGAAGCTTTCTTT. This chain connects TRBV6-5 to TRBJ1-1; no clear D gene. This CDR3 is built from 12 residues. Trimming took 8 bases from V and 2 from J, leaving 9 bases between them. Per germline, CDR1 MNHEY and CDR2 SVGAGI.

The chain couples TRBV10-3 to TRBJ2-1; D perhaps matches TRBD1 (5 bases). CDR3 length: 12 amino acids. Germline CDR1 ENHRY, CDR2 SYGVKD. The V end was cut by 2 bases, the J end by 12 bases, with 11 bases between. Here the CDR3 DNA reads TGTGCCATCAGTGAGGCAGGGTTAGGGCAGTTCTTC. This gives the protein CAISEAGLGQFF.

The chain uses TRBV6-1 and TRBJ2-1; 7 nucleotides match TRBD1. The CDR3 loop spans 16 amino acids. The V segment lost 0 bases and the J segment 12 bases; nucleotides outside the gene matches: 14. The germline gives CDR1 MNHNS, CDR2 SASEGT. The CDR3 loop is CASSEAQGHWNGGQFF. The CDR3, as DNA: TGTGCCAGCAGTGAAGCACAGGGGCACTGGAATGGTGGGCAGTTCTTC.

Only a few counts were recorded for this clone. Other DNA sequences in this specimen translate into the identical CDR3. The V and J genes are TRBV19 and TRBJ2-7; 11 bases are shared with TRBD2. The J segment lost 3 bases and the V segment lost 5 bases, leaving 3 bases of the junction unmatched. CDR3 size: 14 residues. The germline CDR1 and CDR2 sequences are LNHDA and SQIVND (reference sequence). The CDR3 sequence: CASSPGTSGYEQYF. In DNA form, the CDR3 reads TGTGCCAGTAGTCCGGGGACTAGCGGCTACGAGCAGTACTTC.

V usage is TRBV2 and J usage is TRBJ1-2, with TRBD1 matching 7 bases. After removal of 6 bases from V and 5 bases from J, the junction contained 9 bases not matched to a gene. Germline V CDR1 and CDR2: SNHLY, FYNNEI. The CDR3 runs to 14 residues. CDR3 coding DNA: TGTGCCAGCAGACGGGACAGCCCGCCGTATGGCTACACCTTC. Translation: CASRRDSPPYGYTF.

The CDR3 reads CASTSGGGPSYEQYF. Here the CDR3 DNA reads TGTGCCAGCACGAGCGGGGGGGGGCCTTCCTACGAGCAGTACTTC. This rearrangement joins TRBV6-1 to TRBJ2-7, with 10 positions matching TRBD2. CDR1 is MNHNS, CDR2 SASEGT, per germline. This CDR3 contains 15 residues. V shed 7 bases, J shed 1 base, and the junction held 7 bases outside the gene matches.

This clone has only a few counts. V usage is TRBV5-1 and J usage is TRBJ1-2, with D possibly matching TRBD1 (6 bases). V dropped 3 bases and J dropped 4 bases, with 10 bases sitting between them. The CDR3 loop spans 13 amino acids. Looked up from germline, CDR1 is SGHRS and CDR2 is YFSETQ. Here the CDR3 reads CASSSGAAYGYTF. CDR3 nucleotide sequence: TGCGCCAGCAGCTCAGGGGCGGCCTATGGCTACACCTTC.

The chain joins TRBV5-1 to TRBJ1-1; 11 nucleotides agree with TRBD1. The V gene's germline CDR1 is SGHRS and CDR2 YFSETQ. The CDR3 extends over 17 amino acids. The trim removed 4 bases at V and 3 bases at J, leaving 11 bases unmatched. The CDR3 sequence: CASSRGTGGGVDTEAFF. The DNA of the CDR3 is TGCGCCAGCAGCCGCGGGACAGGGGGGGGAGTGGACACTGAAGCTTTCTTT.

This rearrangement joins TRBV19 to TRBJ2-7, with 8 bases lining up with TRBD1. The germline CDR1 and CDR2 sequences are LNHDA and SQIVND (reference sequence). The CDR3 runs 14 residues. J was trimmed by 0 bases and V by 8 bases; bases with no gene match: 6. The DNA of the CDR3 is TGTGCCAGTTCGACAGGGGTAGGCTCCTACGAGCAGTACTTC. Its translation is CASSTGVGSYEQYF.

The chain links TRBV19 to TRBJ1-5, with D possibly TRBD1 on 5 matching bases. The CDR3 runs 13 residues. Germline CDR1 reads LNHDA; CDR2 reads SQIVND (reference sequence). V shed 3 bases and J shed 5 bases, with 8 bases lying between them. CDR3: CASSMGRDQPQHF. The CDR3 region has the DNA TGTGCCAGTAGTATGGGCAGGGATCAGCCCCAGCATTTT.

The rearrangement joins TRBV18 to TRBJ2-1; TRBD1 might be the D (5 bases). CDR1 and CDR2 from the germline V gene are KGHSH and LQKENI. The V end was cut by 3 bases, the J end by 7 bases, with 13 bases between. The CDR3 totals 14 residues. The CDR3 is CASSPGQGVNEQFF. In nucleotides, the CDR3 is TGTGCCAGCTCACCTGGGCAGGGTGTGAATGAGCAGTTCTTC.

The chain links TRBV19 to TRBJ1-4, with 7 bases lining up with TRBD1. The length of the CDR3 is 15 residues. The J segment lost 6 bases and the V segment lost 6 bases, leaving 10 bases of the junction unmatched. Per germline, CDR1 LNHDA and CDR2 SQIVND (reference sequence). CDR3: CASRAQDRADEKLFF. The CDR3 DNA reads as TGTGCCAGTAGAGCTCAAGACAGGGCTGATGAAAAACTGTTTTTT.

The V and J genes are TRBV7-9 and TRBJ2-1; D possibly corresponds to TRBD1 (5 bases). CDR3 length: 11 residues. Germline V gene data show CDR1 as SEHNR and CDR2 as FQNEAQ (reference sequence). Deletions cut 5 bases from V and 10 bases from J, with 9 bases between. Written as DNA, the CDR3 is TGTGCCAGCAGCACTCAGGGCGAGCAGTTCTTC. This codes for CASSTQGEQFF.

The gene calls are TRBV18 and TRBJ1-5, with 9 bases matching TRBD1. Germline V gene data show CDR1 as KGHSH and CDR2 as LQKENI. The V gene end was trimmed by 1 base and the J gene end by 3 bases; junction bases not matched to a gene: 10. The CDR3 loop spans 18 amino acids. This CDR3 is CASSPLTKRTGDNQPQHF. CDR3 in DNA: TGTGCCAGCTCACCACTCACGAAACGGACAGGGGACAATCAGCCCCAGCATTTT.

This rearrangement joins TRBV11-1 to TRBJ2-7; TRBD1 matches at 7 bases. From germline, CDR1 is SGHAT and CDR2 FQDESV (reference sequence). The CDR3 loop spans 15 amino acids. V shed 5 bases, J shed 6 bases, and the junction held 13 bases outside the gene matches. CDR3 in DNA: TGTGCCAGCAGCCGTAGTAAAGACAGGGTACGCGAGCAGTACTTC. Translation gives CASSRSKDRVREQYF.

The CDR3 sequence is CASSFGGAGNTIYF. The CDR3 coding sequence is TGTGCCAGCAGTTTTGGGGGCGCTGGAAACACCATATATTTT. V is TRBV28 and J is TRBJ1-3, with D perhaps TRBD1 (6 bases). CDR1 is MDHEN and CDR2 is SYDVKM in the germline V gene. Trimming stripped 3 bases from V and 2 bases from J, with 8 bases between. This CDR3 comprises 14 residues.

The V and J genes are TRBV5-1 and TRBJ2-5; 9 bases line up with TRBD1. CDR3 length: 15 residues. Germline trimming cut 3 bases from V and 1 base from J; bases unmatched to any gene: 4. Per the germline V gene, CDR1 is SGHRS and CDR2 is YFSETQ. CDR3 sequence reads: CASSSYRGLQETQYF. CDR3 sequence (DNA): TGCGCCAGCAGCTCCTACAGGGGGCTCCAAGAGACCCAGTACTTC.

The chain joins TRBV2 to TRBJ1-5; TRBD1 matches 9 bases. Germline CDR1 SNHLY, CDR2 FYNNEI. CDR3 length: 15 residues. V shed 6 bases and J 2 bases; nucleotides not matched to a gene: 5. In DNA form, the CDR3 reads TGTGCCAGCAGGGTGGACAGGGGTGGCAATCAGCCCCAGCATTTT. Its translation is CASRVDRGGNQPQHF.

The rearrangement joins TRBV5-1 to TRBJ1-2; TRBD1 matches 7 bases. Germline CDR1 SGHRS, CDR2 YFSETQ. With 0 bases clipped from V and 4 bases from J, the junction kept 6 bases outside the gene matches. The CDR3 length is 15 residues. CDR3 DNA sequence: TGCGCCAGCAGCTTGGCCGACGGGACAGCCTATGGCTACACCTTC. As protein: CASSLADGTAYGYTF.